The 27 T cell receptor beta chains listed next were all sequenced from one sample in a study of a mutant IDH1 vaccine in newly diagnosed glioma. Their specific antigens are unknown. Indicated time point: week 35, safety follow-up. In the vaccine, a single dose held 300 ug of the mutant IDH1 20-mer peptide, along with topical imiquimod. Profiled with immunoSEQ multiplex PCR; TCRdb holds only in-frame clones, not every one. The sample records about 66,000 clones, roughly 74% being singletons. The specimen comprised PBMCs, sampled from a glioma patient whose treatment included an IDH1 peptide vaccine. These receptors all come from a middle-aged man with glioma.

This rearrangement joins TRBV5-6 to TRBJ1-2, with 11 bases that match TRBD1. Germline CDR1 SGHDT, CDR2 YYEEEE. The V and J ends lost 0 bases and 7 bases, in that order; junction bases with no gene match: 5. The CDR3 extends over 15 amino acids. This chain's CDR3 is CASSLVDRGLAGYTF. The DNA of the CDR3 is TGTGCCAGCAGCTTGGTGGACAGGGGGCTTGCTGGCTACACCTTC.

The gene calls are TRBV29-1 and TRBJ2-1; D is possibly TRBD2 (5 bases). This CDR3 contains 16 residues. Germline V gene data show CDR1 as SQVTM and CDR2 as ANQGSEA. Deletions cut 0 bases from V and 2 bases from J, with 14 bases between. In DNA, the CDR3 is TGCAGCGTTGAAGATCTCCAGAAGCGGCCCTACAATGAGCAGTTCTTC. It is translated as CSVEDLQKRPYNEQFF.

V and J are TRBV9 and TRBJ2-2; 7 nucleotides match TRBD1. CDR3 length equals 14 residues. CDR1 and CDR2 from the germline V gene are SGDLS and YYNGEE. The V and J ends lost 2 bases and 5 bases, in that order; junction bases with no gene match: 3. The CDR3 bases are TGTGCCAGCAGCGTCGCAGGGGGTACCGGGGAGCTGTTTTTT. It translates to CASSVAGGTGELFF.

The rearrangement uses TRBV19 and TRBJ2-7, with D maybe TRBD2 (6 bases). With 5 bases removed from V and 6 bases from J, the gap between germline ends came to 14 bases. Germline CDR1 and CDR2: LNHDA and SQIVND (reference sequence). CDR3 size: 13 residues. CDR3: CASSEGRGGEQYF. CDR3 DNA sequence: TGTGCCAGTAGTGAAGGCCGGGGAGGCGAGCAGTACTTC.

The chain recombines TRBV30 with TRBJ2-1, with 8 bases identical to TRBD1. This CDR3 has 12 amino acids. The V and J ends lost 4 bases and 8 bases, in that order; junction bases with no gene match: 4. Looked up from germline, CDR1 is GTSNPN and CDR2 is SVGIG (reference sequence). The CDR3, as DNA: TGTGCCTGGACAGGGGGCTGGTATGAGCAGTTCTTC. Its translation: CAWTGGWYEQFF.

V gene TRBV19 combines with J gene TRBJ1-5; possibly TRBD1 for D (5 bases). V was shortened by 2 bases and J by 0 bases, with 14 bases between the two germline ends. Germline V gene sequence: CDR1 LNHDA, CDR2 SQIVND (reference sequence). There are 17 residues in the CDR3. The CDR3 region is CASSIRWGQYSNQPQHF. The CDR3 DNA reads TGTGCCAGTAGTATAAGGTGGGGCCAATATAGCAATCAGCCCCAGCATTTT. The variable domain in full, with the rest retrieved from reference TRBV19 and TRBJ1-5, is DGGITQSPKYLFRKEGQNVTLSCEQNLNHDAMYWYRQDPGQGLRLIYYSQIVNDFQKGDIAEGYSVSREKKESFPLTVTSAQKNPTAFYLCASSIRWGQYSNQPQHFGDGTRLSIL.

The chain carries TRBV2 and TRBJ1-1; D gene ambiguous. Germline V CDR1 and CDR2: SNHLY, FYNNEI. V shed 7 bases and J shed 4 bases, with 16 bases lying between them. The CDR3 consists of 14 residues. The chain's CDR3 is CASNSGPPGTEAFF. The DNA of the CDR3 is TGTGCCAGCAACTCCGGGCCGCCGGGCACTGAAGCTTTCTTT.

V usage is TRBV5-4 and J usage is TRBJ2-1; 9 positions match TRBD2. V shed 5 bases and J 8 bases; nucleotides not matched to a gene: 8. The CDR3 has 14 residues. The germline gives CDR1 SGHNT, CDR2 YYREEE (reference sequence). CDR3 nucleotides: TGTGCCAGCAGGGAAGCTAGCGGGGTCGATGAGCAGTTCTTC. This codes for CASREASGVDEQFF. The variable domain in full, completed from reference TRBV5-4 and TRBJ2-1, reads ETGVTQSPTHLIKTRGQQVTLRCSSQSGHNTVSWYQQALGQGPQFIFQYYREEENGRGNFPPRFSGLQFPNYSSELNVNALELDDSALYLCASREASGVDEQFFGPGTRLTVL.

This clone is a singleton in its sample. The genes are TRBV6-1 and TRBJ1-5; D may be TRBD1 (6 bases). Deletions cut 4 bases from V and 0 bases from J, with 16 bases between. Germline CDR1 and CDR2: MNHNS and SASEGT. This CDR3 is built from 17 residues. CDR3 sequence (DNA): TGTGCCAGCAGTGGTCGACAGGTTGTAGTTAGCAATCAGCCCCAGCATTTT. The encoded protein is CASSGRQVVVSNQPQHF.

The gene calls are TRBV29-1 and TRBJ1-1; D may be TRBD1 (5 bases). The V end was cut by 4 bases, the J end by 6 bases, with 12 bases between. Germline CDR1 is SQVTM and CDR2 is ANQGSEA. The CDR3 runs to 12 residues. The CDR3 DNA is TGCAGCGTTGGAAAGGGGAATTCTGAAGCTTTCTTT. Protein: CSVGKGNSEAFF.

The CDR3 is CASSRWKDRDQETQYF. The CDR3 DNA sequence: TGTGCCAGCAGCCGATGGAAGGACAGGGACCAAGAGACCCAGTACTTC. V and J are TRBV27 and TRBJ2-5; 8 bases are a match to TRBD1. The CDR3 is 16 amino acids. Germline V lookup: CDR1 MNHEY, CDR2 SMNVEV (reference sequence). The V gene end was trimmed by 6 bases and the J gene end by 0 bases; junction bases not matched to a gene: 9.

The J gene is TRBJ2-5, the V gene TRBV7-8; the match to TRBD1 covers 8 bases. The CDR3 has 14 amino acids. The germline gives CDR1 SGHVS, CDR2 FQNEAQ. Trimming cost V 4 bases and J 1 base; bases outside gene matches: 2. CDR3 DNA: TGTGCCAGCAGCTATGGGACAGGCCAAGAGACCCAGTACTTC. Its protein is CASSYGTGQETQYF.

The V and J genes are TRBV5-1 and TRBJ2-3, with 10 bases identical to TRBD2. This CDR3 spans 15 amino acids. Germline trimming cut 6 bases from V and 3 bases from J; bases unmatched to any gene: 7. Germline values: CDR1 SGHRS, CDR2 YFSETQ. CDR3 nucleotide sequence: TGCGCCAGCACGTCACTAGCGGGGCTGACAGATACGCAGTATTTT. As protein: CASTSLAGLTDTQYF.

The V call is TRBV2, the J call TRBJ2-7; a weak D match, TRBD1 (6 bases). From germline, CDR1 is SNHLY and CDR2 FYNNEI. With 6 bases removed from V and 4 bases from J, the gap between germline ends came to 13 bases. The CDR3 is made up of 13 amino acids. The CDR3 coding sequence is TGTGCCAGCAGAAACAGGGATTTATACGAGCAGTACTTC. The encoded protein is CASRNRDLYEQYF.

The J gene is TRBJ1-1, the V gene TRBV5-1, with 7 positions matching TRBD1. The CDR3 length is 16 residues. CDR1 is SGHRS and CDR2 is YFSETQ in the germline V gene. The ends lost 3 bases at V and 0 bases at J; junction bases unmatched: 8. The CDR3 DNA follows: TGCGCCAGCAGCTCAGGGGACAGCTTAATGAACACTGAAGCTTTCTTT. Translating it yields CASSSGDSLMNTEAFF.

The genes are TRBV10-3 and TRBJ2-3, with D hard to call. V lost 8 bases, J lost 3 bases, and 9 bases lay in between. The CDR3 has 12 amino acids. Germline CDR1 ENHRY, CDR2 SYGVKD. The CDR3 nucleotides are TGTGCCATCGGTGGAGATACAGATACGCAGTATTTT. Amino acid sequence: CAIGGDTDTQYF.

The chain is built from TRBV7-9 and TRBJ2-7; D perhaps matches TRBD2 (5 bases). Looked up from germline, CDR1 is SEHNR and CDR2 is FQNEAQ (reference sequence). V lost 4 bases to trimming and J lost 3 bases, with 25 bases between them. The length of the CDR3 is 18 residues. DNA of the CDR3: TGTGCCAGCAGCTCGCCCATTTCCAAGGAGGACCAAGGCTACGAGCAGTACTTC. It yields the protein CASSSPISKEDQGYEQYF. The full variable domain, its missing parts supplied by reference TRBV7-9 and TRBJ2-7, is DTGVSQNPRHKITKRGQNVTFRCDPISEHNRLYWYRQTLGQGPEFLTYFQNEAQLEKSRLLSDRFSAERPKGSFSTLEIQRTEQGDSAMYLCASSSPISKEDQGYEQYFGPGTRLTVT.

This clone was seen more than once but under ten times. This chain connects TRBV30 to TRBJ1-1, with 8 nucleotides matching TRBD1. The junction had 0 bases not matched to a gene; V was cut back by 3 bases and J by 0 bases. The germline CDR1 and CDR2 sequences are GTSNPN and SVGIG (reference sequence). The CDR3 is 13 residues long. The DNA of the CDR3 is TGTGCCTGGAGACAGGGGGTGAACACTGAAGCTTTCTTT. Its protein product is CAWRQGVNTEAFF.

V and J are TRBV6-5 and TRBJ1-1; D gene unclear. The V end was cut by 0 bases, the J end by 4 bases, with 12 bases between. The germline gives CDR1 MNHEY, CDR2 SVGAGI. This CDR3 comprises 15 residues. CDR3 DNA: TGTGCCAGCAGTTACTCGAGATGGGAGCCCACTGAAGCTTTCTTT. As protein: CASSYSRWEPTEAFF.

This chain uses TRBV27 with TRBJ2-2, with a tentative D call TRBD1 (6 bases). This CDR3 has 14 residues. Germline V gives CDR1 MNHEY, CDR2 SMNVEV (reference sequence). Between the trimmed V and J ends, which lost 7 bases and 1 base, there was a span of 10 bases. DNA for the CDR3: TGTGCCAGCACGAGGACAGTGAACACCGGGGAGCTGTTTTTT. This gives the protein CASTRTVNTGELFF.

This clone has only one observation. This rearrangement joins TRBV27 to TRBJ1-4; 9 nucleotides line up with TRBD1. Germline values: CDR1 MNHEY, CDR2 SMNVEV (reference sequence). This CDR3 is 15 amino acids long. J lost 8 bases, V lost 5 bases, and 9 bases had no gene match. The CDR3 bases are TGTGCCAGCAGTCCCCGGGACAGGGTGAGCGAAAAACTGTTTTTT. It yields the protein CASSPRDRVSEKLFF.

V gene TRBV10-3 combines with J gene TRBJ1-4; 10 bases agree with TRBD1. The V and J ends lost 6 bases and 7 bases, in that order; junction bases with no gene match: 5. Germline CDR1 and CDR2: ENHRY and SYGVKD. There are 14 residues in the CDR3. CDR3 amino acids: CAIRPDRGAEKLFF. The CDR3 region has the DNA TGTGCCATCAGGCCGGACAGGGGGGCTGAAAAACTGTTTTTT.

In its sample, this clone was seen a few times. This chain uses TRBV7-6 with TRBJ2-1; D remains unclear. The CDR3 is made up of 13 amino acids. The germline gives CDR1 SGHVS, CDR2 FNYEAQ. V was trimmed by 1 base and J by 10 bases, leaving 11 bases between them. Here the CDR3 reads CASSLGVSVEQFF. CDR3 DNA: TGTGCCAGCAGCTTAGGGGTGTCTGTGGAGCAGTTCTTC.

This clone has only one observation. V usage is TRBV5-1 and J usage is TRBJ2-2; 7 nucleotides agree with TRBD1. Germline V gene sequence: CDR1 SGHRS, CDR2 YFSETQ. The CDR3 length is 16 residues. J lost 4 bases, V lost 4 bases, and 10 bases had no gene match. CDR3 sequence: CASSRNRGLTTGELFF. The CDR3 nucleotides read TGCGCCAGCAGCCGAAACAGGGGCCTCACCACCGGGGAGCTGTTTTTT.

The genes are TRBV29-1 and TRBJ2-7; 9 nucleotides match TRBD1. CDR3 length: 12 residues. The junction had 1 base not matched to a gene; V was cut back by 5 bases and J by 2 bases. In germline, CDR1 is SQVTM, CDR2 ANQGSEA. The CDR3 nucleotides read TGCAGCGTTAGACAGGGGGCCTACGAGCAGTACTTC. The encoded protein is CSVRQGAYEQYF.

The V call is TRBV2, the J call TRBJ1-5; tentative D call: TRBD1 (5 bases). Germline V gene lookup returns CDR1 SNHLY and CDR2 FYNNEI. Trimming took 4 bases from V and 2 from J, leaving 9 bases between them. The CDR3 runs to 14 residues. This chain's CDR3 is CASSGVRGNQPQHF. As DNA, the CDR3 is TGTGCCAGCAGTGGGGTCAGGGGCAATCAGCCCCAGCATTTT.

CDR3 nucleotides: TGCGCCAGCAGCCACGTATCAAACAGGGAAGTGAACACTGAAGCTTTCTTT. It specifies CASSHVSNREVNTEAFF. The rearrangement uses TRBV4-1 and TRBJ1-1; tentatively, D is TRBD1 (6 bases). This CDR3 region has 17 residues. Germline-derived CDR1 and CDR2 are MGHRA and YSYEKL. V was cut by 3 bases and J by 0 bases, with 17 bases left in between.